This TCR beta chain was sequenced during a study of blood T cell repertoires in COVID-19. Clones were read by immunoSEQ multiplex PCR, and TCRdb kept only the in-frame ones, dropping some. Of 150,000 to 170,000 clones in the sample, about four fifths were seen once. With 3 bases clipped from V and 4 bases from J, the junction kept 8 bases outside the gene matches. Per germline, CDR1 MNHEY and CDR2 SMNVEV (reference sequence). This CDR3 region has 16 residues. This sequence joins TRBV27 and TRBJ2-2; TRBD2 aligns across 7 bases. The origin of this receptor is a woman between 55 and 75 years old with acute or convalescent COVID-19. Sequenced sample: peripheral blood. In DNA, the CDR3 is TGTGCCAGCAGTTTCATCACTCCGGGAGGCACCGGGGAGCTGTTTTTT. This gives the protein CASSFITPGGTGELFF.